This T cell receptor (beta chain) was obtained from a study of response to subunit inactivated influenza vaccine. TCRdb redid the calling of the RT-PCR reads with MiXCR, one entry per CDR3 protein. The sample shows under 850,000 distinct CDR3 sequences, approximately 17% of them seen only once. Broader study findings: Each seasonal influenza vaccination recruits few new T cells, the authors suggested.

The V end was cut by 5 bases, the J end by 0 bases, with 10 bases between. The CDR3 is made up of 15 amino acids. This clonotype was seen more than once but under ten times. Its antigen is undetermined. This sequence joins TRBV12-3 or TRBV12-4 and TRBJ2-2; D remains unclear. The sequence came from a man aged 50-60 years who received an inactivated influenza vaccine. The sample was PBMCs from blood, taken 4 to 6 days after vaccination. CDR3 nucleotides: TGTGCCAGCAGTAAGACTGCTTCGAACACCGGGGAGCTGTTTTTT. Translated, it gives CASSKTASNTGELFF.